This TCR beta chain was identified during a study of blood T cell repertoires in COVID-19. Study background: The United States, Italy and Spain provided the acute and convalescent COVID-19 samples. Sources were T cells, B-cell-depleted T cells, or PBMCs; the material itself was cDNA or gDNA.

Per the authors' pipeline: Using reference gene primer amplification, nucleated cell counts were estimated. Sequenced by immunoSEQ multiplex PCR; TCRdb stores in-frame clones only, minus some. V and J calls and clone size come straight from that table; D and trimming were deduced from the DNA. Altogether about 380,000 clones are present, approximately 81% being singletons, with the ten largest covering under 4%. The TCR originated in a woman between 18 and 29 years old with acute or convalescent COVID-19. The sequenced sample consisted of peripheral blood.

CDR3 bases: TGTGCCAGCAGTTTTTTGGCGGAAATCTATGGCTACACCTTC. Translation gives CASSFLAEIYGYTF. The chain carries TRBV28 and TRBJ1-2, with unresolved D. The CDR3 has 14 residues. V was shortened by 3 bases and J by 4 bases, with 12 bases between the two germline ends. In germline, CDR1 is MDHEN, CDR2 SYDVKM.